This TCR beta chain was found in a study of T-cell memory formation after mild COVID-19. TCRdb re-analysed the 5' RACE reads in MiXCR, keeping a single row per CDR3 protein. The data contain some 300,000 distinct CDR3 sequences, 15% to 20% of them singletons. This clonotype was picked up many times. Antigen unknown. Germline and junction disagree at one end, which may indicate a read error. CDR1 and CDR2 (germline): SGHRS, YFSETQ. CDR3 length: 14 residues. Study outcomes and limitations: Memory from before infection featured some responding clones, which suggests cross-reactive memory joined. Mainly in CM and EM were contracting CD4+ clones; CD8+ were in EMRA. The SARS-CoV-2 specificity of second-wave clones reaching peak at day 37 remained unverified.

The chain recombines TRBV5-1 with TRBJ1-1, with a weak D call TRBD1 (5 bases). The sequencing sample was made of PBMCs or a T cell subset sorted from them (not recorded which). The origin of this receptor is a man between 18 and 35 years old who had mild COVID-19 (a few samples of this study predate the infection). Cell type and time point are not known. The CDR3 loop is CASSFGTANTEAFF. As DNA, the CDR3 is TGTGCCAGCAGCTTCGGGACGGCGAACACTGAAGCTTTCTTT.